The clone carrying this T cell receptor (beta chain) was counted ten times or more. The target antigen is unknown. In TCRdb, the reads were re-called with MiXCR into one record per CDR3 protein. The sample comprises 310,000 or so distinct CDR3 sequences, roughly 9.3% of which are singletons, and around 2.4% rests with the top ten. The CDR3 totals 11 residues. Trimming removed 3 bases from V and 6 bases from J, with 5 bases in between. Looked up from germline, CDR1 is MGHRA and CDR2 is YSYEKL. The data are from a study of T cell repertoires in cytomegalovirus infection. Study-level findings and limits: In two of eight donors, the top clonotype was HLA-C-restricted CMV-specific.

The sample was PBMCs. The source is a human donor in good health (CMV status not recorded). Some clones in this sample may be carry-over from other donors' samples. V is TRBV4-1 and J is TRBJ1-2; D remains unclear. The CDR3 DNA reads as TGCGCCAGCAGCCACCTCGATGGCTACACCTTC. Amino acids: CASSHLDGYTF.